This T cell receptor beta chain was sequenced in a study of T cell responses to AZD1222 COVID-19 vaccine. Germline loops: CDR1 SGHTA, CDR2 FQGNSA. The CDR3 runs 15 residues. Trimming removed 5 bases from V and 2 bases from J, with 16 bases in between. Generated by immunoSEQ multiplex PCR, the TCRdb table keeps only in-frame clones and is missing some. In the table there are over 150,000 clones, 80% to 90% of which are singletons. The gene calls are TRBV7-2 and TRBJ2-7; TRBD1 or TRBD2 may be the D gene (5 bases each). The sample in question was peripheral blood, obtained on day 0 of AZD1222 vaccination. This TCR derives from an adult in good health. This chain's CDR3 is CASSPGTGQTYEQYF. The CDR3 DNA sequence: TGTGCCAGCAGCCCCGGGACCGGCCAGACCTACGAGCAGTACTTC.